Below are 21 T cell receptor beta chains sequenced from a single sample in a study of blood T cell repertoires in COVID-19. Here immunoSEQ multiplex PCR was the method, and the copy in TCRdb shows in-frame clones only, minus some. The sample comprises fewer than 600,000 clones, roughly 89% of which are singletons, and about 1% rests with the top ten. Sequencing was performed on peripheral blood. The receptors here all came from a man aged 18-30 years with COVID-19, enrolled during active disease.

This clone was observed a single time. The V call is TRBV3-1 (or the pseudogene TRBV3-2), the J call TRBJ2-4, with 8 nucleotides matching TRBD2. V was pared by 4 bases and J by 7 bases, with 6 bases of the junction left unmatched. CDR1 is LGHDT and CDR2 is YNNKEL in the germline V gene (reference sequence). The CDR3 has 14 residues. This chain's CDR3 is CASSLGGRRNIQYF. The CDR3 nucleotides read TGTGCCAGCAGCCTTGGCGGGAGGCGGAACATTCAGTACTTC.

The genes are TRBV6-2 or TRBV6-3 and TRBJ2-7; 7 bases are a match to TRBD1. With 5 bases clipped from V and 3 bases from J, the junction kept 10 bases outside the gene matches. Germline V CDR1 and CDR2: MNHEY, SVGEGT. The CDR3 runs 15 residues. CDR3 DNA sequence: TGTGCCAGCAGTACGCGACAGGGTGGGAACTACGAGCAGTACTTC. Translated: CASSTRQGGNYEQYF.

J is TRBJ2-1 and V is TRBV27, with D possibly matching TRBD1 (7 bases). The CDR3 sequence is 13 residues long. Germline lookup yields CDR1 MNHEY and CDR2 SMNVEV (reference sequence). With 4 bases removed from V and 11 bases from J, the gap between germline ends came to 15 bases. CDR3: CASSSRTGGKQFF. DNA for the CDR3: TGTGCCAGCAGTTCCCGGACAGGCGGGAAGCAGTTCTTC.

Only one count was recorded for this clone. The CDR3 DNA reads TGCGCCAGCAGCCAAGCGTCCCAGGGGATTAACACCATATATTTT. Protein sequence: CASSQASQGINTIYF. This chain joins TRBV4-1 and TRBJ1-3; D is perhaps TRBD1 (6 bases). Trimming pared 1 base from V and 7 bases from J, leaving 14 bases between. The CDR3 contains 15 residues. Germline values: CDR1 MGHRA, CDR2 YSYEKL.

This chain connects TRBV9 to TRBJ2-1; 7 positions match TRBD2. J lost 2 bases, V lost 7 bases, and 6 bases had no gene match. The V gene's germline CDR1 is SGDLS and CDR2 YYNGEE. CDR3 size: 14 residues. CDR3 nucleotides: TGTGCCAGCCGACCGGGAGGCACCTACAATGAGCAGTTCTTC. This encodes CASRPGGTYNEQFF.

The chain is built from TRBV29-1 and TRBJ1-2; 7 positions match TRBD1. This CDR3 has 15 residues. After removal of 3 bases from V and 0 bases from J, the junction contained 7 bases not matched to a gene. Germline CDR1 and CDR2: SQVTM and ANQGSEA. CDR3 nucleotide sequence: TGCAGCGTTGACGGACAGGCGGTCTCTAACTATGGCTACACCTTC. Amino acid sequence: CSVDGQAVSNYGYTF.

This chain links TRBV28 with TRBJ2-7; TRBD2 aligns across 8 bases. With 2 bases clipped from V and 2 bases from J, the junction kept 2 bases outside the gene matches. Germline V CDR1 and CDR2: MDHEN, SYDVKM. The CDR3 is 14 amino acids. The CDR3 sequence is CASSLAGGAYEQYF. CDR3 nucleotide sequence: TGTGCCAGCAGTTTAGCGGGGGGCGCCTACGAGCAGTACTTC.

The chain recombines TRBV5-1 with TRBJ2-7; D is uncertain. With 4 bases removed from V and 0 bases from J, the gap between germline ends came to 8 bases. The CDR3 has 13 amino acids. CDR1 and CDR2 from the germline V gene are SGHRS and YFSETQ. CDR3 in DNA: TGCGCCAGCAGCCCGTGGAGCTCCTACGAGCAGTACTTC. This sequence encodes CASSPWSSYEQYF.

This clone has only one observation. J is TRBJ2-2 and V is TRBV3-1 (or the pseudogene TRBV3-2), with 9 nucleotides matching TRBD2. The CDR3 has 15 residues. Germline V gene sequence: CDR1 LGHDT, CDR2 YNNKEL (reference sequence). V shed 3 bases and J 6 bases; nucleotides not matched to a gene: 5. CDR3 DNA sequence: TGTGCCAGCAGCCATAGCGGGAGCTCAGCCGGGGAGCTGTTTTTT. It is translated as CASSHSGSSAGELFF.

J is TRBJ1-1 and V is TRBV9, with a weak D call TRBD1 (5 bases). CDR3 length: 14 amino acids. Per the germline V gene, CDR1 is SGDLS and CDR2 is YYNGEE. The ends were cut back, 0 bases at V and 4 bases at J, with 10 bases in the middle. CDR3 nucleotide sequence: TGTGCCAGCAGCGTAGAGGGGCTCGGCACTGAAGCTTTCTTT. Translating gives CASSVEGLGTEAFF.

The chain combines TRBV19 with TRBJ2-3; maybe TRBD2 (5 bases). Per germline, CDR1 LNHDA and CDR2 SQIVND (reference sequence). This CDR3 region has 16 residues. V was trimmed by 3 bases and J by 3 bases, leaving 16 bases between them. The CDR3 region is CASSMGLRARTDTQYF. The CDR3 DNA sequence: TGTGCCAGTAGTATGGGCTTGCGGGCCCGGACAGATACGCAGTATTTT.

J is TRBJ2-1 and V is TRBV5-1, with TRBD2 as a possible D gene (5 bases). Germline lookup yields CDR1 SGHRS and CDR2 YFSETQ. The CDR3 extends over 16 amino acids. V lost 0 bases, J lost 2 bases, and 12 bases lay in between. The CDR3 DNA is TGCGCCAGCAGCTTGGCCGGGGTTGTCGCCTACAATGAGCAGTTCTTC. Translating gives CASSLAGVVAYNEQFF.

This clone has a handful of counts. The J gene is TRBJ1-2, the V gene TRBV5-5; possibly TRBD1 for D (6 bases). CDR3 length: 15 residues. The germline gives CDR1 SGHKS, CDR2 YYEKEE (reference sequence). With 4 bases removed from V and 4 bases from J, the gap between germline ends came to 17 bases. CDR3 nucleotides: TGTGCCAGCAGCCGAACCGCGGACAGTATCTATGGCTACACCTTC. It encodes CASSRTADSIYGYTF.

This chain uses TRBV2 with TRBJ1-2; D not certain. Germline CDR1 is SNHLY and CDR2 is FYNNEI. The CDR3 has 14 residues. V was clipped by 4 bases and J by 4 bases, with 13 bases between them. The CDR3 sequence is CASSVSGYLYGYTF. The CDR3 DNA reads as TGTGCCAGCAGTGTCTCGGGTTACCTCTATGGCTACACCTTC.

This clone was seen a single time. This chain connects TRBV30 to TRBJ2-3; D may be TRBD1 (6 bases). This CDR3 comprises 16 residues. Deletions cut 0 bases from V and 5 bases from J, with 18 bases between. Germline CDR1 GTSNPN, CDR2 SVGIG (reference sequence). DNA for the CDR3: TGTGCCTGGAGTGTTTACATTGAGGGGGTCGGAGATACGCAGTATTTT. As protein: CAWSVYIEGVGDTQYF. Variable domain in full (rest from reference TRBV30 and TRBJ2-3): SQTIHQWPATLVQPVGSPLSLECTVEGTSNPNLYWYRQAAGRGLQLLFYSVGIGQISSEVPQNLSASRPQDRQFILSSKKLLLSDSGFYLCAWSVYIEGVGDTQYFGPGTRLTVL.

The chain recombines TRBV5-5 with TRBJ2-3, with D possibly being TRBD1 (7 bases). This CDR3 has 12 amino acids. From germline, CDR1 is SGHKS and CDR2 YYEKEE (reference sequence). Trimming took 5 bases from V and 14 from J, leaving 18 bases between them. CDR3 coding DNA: TGTGCCAGCAGACTCCAGGGGGGTCCCGCGTATTTT. It specifies CASRLQGGPAYF.

The V and J genes are TRBV19 and TRBJ2-7, with TRBD1 identical over 7 bases. The CDR3 consists of 15 residues. Germline loops: CDR1 LNHDA, CDR2 SQIVND (reference sequence). V shed 1 base, J shed 3 bases, and the junction held 6 bases outside the gene matches. CDR3 amino acids: CASSIVGTAHYEQYF. CDR3 sequence (DNA): TGTGCCAGTAGTATAGTCGGGACAGCGCACTACGAGCAGTACTTC.

The rearrangement uses TRBV7-8 and TRBJ2-1, with 12 bases fitting TRBD2. J gave up 10 bases and V 3 bases, and 4 bases lay outside the gene matches. Germline CDR1 reads SGHVS; CDR2 reads FQNEAQ. This CDR3 contains 14 residues. DNA for the CDR3: TGTGCCAGCAGCTTCCTACTAGCGGGAGGAGAGCAGTTCTTC. It codes for CASSFLLAGGEQFF. Together with reference TRBV7-8 and TRBJ2-1, the CDR3 gives the full variable domain: GAGVSQSPRYKVAKRGQDVALRCDPISGHVSLFWYQQALGQGPEFLTYFQNEAQLDKSGLPSDRFFAERPEGSVSTLKIQRTQQEDSAVYLCASSFLLAGGEQFFGPGTRLTVL.

The V and J genes are TRBV4-1 and TRBJ1-5, with D possibly being TRBD1 (6 bases). Germline lookup yields CDR1 MGHRA and CDR2 YSYEKL. The CDR3 runs 14 residues. V was clipped by 3 bases and J by 3 bases, with 9 bases between them. The CDR3 nucleotides read TGCGCCAGCAGCCATGGGGGCAACAATCAGCCCCAGCATTTT. This gives the protein CASSHGGNNQPQHF.

The chain combines TRBV7-9 with TRBJ2-3, with 9 bases aligning to TRBD2. The J segment lost 5 bases and the V segment lost 1 base, leaving 7 bases of the junction unmatched. CDR1 and CDR2 from the germline V gene are SEHNR and FQNEAQ (reference sequence). The length of the CDR3 is 16 residues. The CDR3 is CASSLVAGVPGDTQYF. The CDR3 DNA is TGTGCCAGCAGCTTAGTAGCGGGGGTTCCGGGAGATACGCAGTATTTT.

The chain uses TRBV3-1 (or the pseudogene TRBV3-2) and TRBJ2-7, with D perhaps matching TRBD2 (6 bases). This CDR3 comprises 14 residues. Germline CDR1 is LGHDT and CDR2 is YNNKEL (reference sequence). V was clipped by 1 base and J by 3 bases, with 10 bases between them. CDR3 protein: CASSQAGVDYEQYF. The CDR3 nucleotides are TGTGCCAGCAGCCAAGCGGGGGTTGACTACGAGCAGTACTTC.